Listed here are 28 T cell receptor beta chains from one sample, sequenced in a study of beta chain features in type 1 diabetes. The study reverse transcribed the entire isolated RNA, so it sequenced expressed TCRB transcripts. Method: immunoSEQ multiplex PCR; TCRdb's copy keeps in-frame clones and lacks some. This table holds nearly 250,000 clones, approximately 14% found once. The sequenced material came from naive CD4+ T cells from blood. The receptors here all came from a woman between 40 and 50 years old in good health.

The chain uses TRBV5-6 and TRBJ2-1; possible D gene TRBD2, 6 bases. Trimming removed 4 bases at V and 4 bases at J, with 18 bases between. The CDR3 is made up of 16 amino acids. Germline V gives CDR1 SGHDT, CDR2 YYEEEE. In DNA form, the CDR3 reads TGTGCCAGCAGCGCAGGGTCGAGGGCGGGGTACAATGAGCAGTTCTTC. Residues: CASSAGSRAGYNEQFF.

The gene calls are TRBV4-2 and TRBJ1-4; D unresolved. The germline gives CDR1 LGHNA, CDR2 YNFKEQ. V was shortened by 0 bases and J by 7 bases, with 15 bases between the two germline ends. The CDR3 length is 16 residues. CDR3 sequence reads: CASSQDIYEGGEKLFF. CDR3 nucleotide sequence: TGTGCCAGCAGCCAAGATATCTACGAGGGAGGTGAAAAACTGTTTTTT.

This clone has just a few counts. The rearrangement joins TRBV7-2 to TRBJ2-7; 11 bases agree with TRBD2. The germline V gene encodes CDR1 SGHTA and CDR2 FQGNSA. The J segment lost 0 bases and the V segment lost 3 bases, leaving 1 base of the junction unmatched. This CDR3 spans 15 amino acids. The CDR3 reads CASSFLAGGSYEQYF. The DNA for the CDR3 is TGTGCCAGCAGCTTCCTAGCGGGGGGCTCCTACGAGCAGTACTTC.

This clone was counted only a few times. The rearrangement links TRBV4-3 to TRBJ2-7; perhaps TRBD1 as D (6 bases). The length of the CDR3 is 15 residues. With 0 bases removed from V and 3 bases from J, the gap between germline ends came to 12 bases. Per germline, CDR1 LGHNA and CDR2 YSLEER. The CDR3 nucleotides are TGCGCCAGCAGCCAAGATGGGGGCAAGGACTACGAGCAGTACTTC. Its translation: CASSQDGGKDYEQYF.

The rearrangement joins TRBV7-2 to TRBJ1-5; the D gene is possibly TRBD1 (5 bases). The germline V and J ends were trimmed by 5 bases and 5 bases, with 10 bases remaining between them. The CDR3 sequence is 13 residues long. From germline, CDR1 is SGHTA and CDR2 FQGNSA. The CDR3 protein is CASSPQGYQPQHF. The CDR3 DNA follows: TGTGCCAGCAGCCCTCAGGGATATCAGCCCCAGCATTTT.

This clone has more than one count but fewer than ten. The CDR3 reads CASSHKLAGGWSSPLHF. CDR3 coding DNA: TGTGCCAGCAGCCACAAATTGGCGGGGGGTTGGAGTTCACCCCTCCACTTT. The chain links TRBV5-4 to TRBJ1-6; possibly TRBD1 for D (5 bases). Germline loops: CDR1 SGHNT, CDR2 YYREEE (reference sequence). The CDR3 totals 17 residues. V lost 4 bases and J 9 bases, leaving 23 bases between the germline ends.

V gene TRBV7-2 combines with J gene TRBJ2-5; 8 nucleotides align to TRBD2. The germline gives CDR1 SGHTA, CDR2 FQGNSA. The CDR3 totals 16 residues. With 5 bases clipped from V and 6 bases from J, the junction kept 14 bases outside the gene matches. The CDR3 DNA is TGTGCCAGCAGCCCTCTGGATGTGGTAGCGGGACAGACCCAGTACTTC. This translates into CASSPLDVVAGQTQYF.

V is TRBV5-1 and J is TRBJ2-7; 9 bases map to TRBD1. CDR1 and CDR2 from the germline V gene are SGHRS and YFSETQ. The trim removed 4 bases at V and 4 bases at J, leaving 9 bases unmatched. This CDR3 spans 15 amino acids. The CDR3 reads CASSPGTGRLYEQYF. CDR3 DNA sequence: TGCGCCAGCAGCCCAGGGACAGGGAGGCTATACGAGCAGTACTTC.

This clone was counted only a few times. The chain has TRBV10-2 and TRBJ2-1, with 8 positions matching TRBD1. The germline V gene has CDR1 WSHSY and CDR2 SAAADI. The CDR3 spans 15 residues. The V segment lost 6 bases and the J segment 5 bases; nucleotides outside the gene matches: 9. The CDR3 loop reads CASSRQGMVDNEQFF. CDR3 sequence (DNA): TGCGCCAGCAGCAGACAGGGGATGGTGGACAATGAGCAGTTCTTC.

The CDR3 sequence: CASSPFLGTGDEKLFF. In DNA form, the CDR3 reads TGTGCCAGCAGCCCGTTTCTGGGGACAGGGGATGAAAAACTGTTTTTT. This chain uses TRBV5-4 with TRBJ1-4, with 10 nucleotides matching TRBD1. The CDR3 is 16 amino acids. Trimming at V came to 4 bases and at J to 6 bases, leaving 9 bases not matched to a gene. CDR1 is SGHNT and CDR2 is YYREEE in the germline V gene (reference sequence).

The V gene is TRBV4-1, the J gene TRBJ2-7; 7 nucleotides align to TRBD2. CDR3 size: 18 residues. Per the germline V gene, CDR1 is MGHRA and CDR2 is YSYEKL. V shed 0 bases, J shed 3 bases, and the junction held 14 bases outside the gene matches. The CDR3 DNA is TGCGCCAGCAGCCAAGAAAATCGGGCGGGAGAGAACTTCTACGAGCAGTACTTC. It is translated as CASSQENRAGENFYEQYF.

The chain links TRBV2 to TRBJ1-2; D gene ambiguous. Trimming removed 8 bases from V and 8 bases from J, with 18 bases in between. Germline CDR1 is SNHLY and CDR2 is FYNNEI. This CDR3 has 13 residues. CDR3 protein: CASCLFTAMGYTF. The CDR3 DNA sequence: TGTGCCAGCTGTTTGTTTACTGCGATGGGCTACACCTTC.

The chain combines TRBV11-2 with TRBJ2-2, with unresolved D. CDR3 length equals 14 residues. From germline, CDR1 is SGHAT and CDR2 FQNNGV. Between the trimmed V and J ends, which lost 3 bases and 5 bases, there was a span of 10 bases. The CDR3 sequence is CASSLAGGTGELFF. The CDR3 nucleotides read TGTGCCAGCAGCTTGGCTGGCGGAACCGGGGAGCTGTTTTTT.

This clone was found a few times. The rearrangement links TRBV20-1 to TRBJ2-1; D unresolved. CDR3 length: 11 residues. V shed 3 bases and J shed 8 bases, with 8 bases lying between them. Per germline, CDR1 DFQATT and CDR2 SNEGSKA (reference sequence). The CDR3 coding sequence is TGCAGTGCTAGGGCAGGCGATGAGCAGTTCTTC. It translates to CSARAGDEQFF.

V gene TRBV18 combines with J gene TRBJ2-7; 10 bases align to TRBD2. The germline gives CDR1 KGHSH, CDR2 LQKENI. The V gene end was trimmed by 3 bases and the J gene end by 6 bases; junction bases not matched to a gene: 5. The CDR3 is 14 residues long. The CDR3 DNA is TGTGCCAGCTCACCCTCTAGCGGGGGCGGCGAGCAGTACTTC. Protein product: CASSPSSGGGEQYF.

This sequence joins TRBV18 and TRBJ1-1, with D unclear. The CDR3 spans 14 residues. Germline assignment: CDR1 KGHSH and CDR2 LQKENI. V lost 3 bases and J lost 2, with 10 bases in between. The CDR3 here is CASSPEGPNTEAFF. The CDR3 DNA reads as TGTGCCAGCTCACCTGAGGGTCCTAACACTGAAGCTTTCTTT.

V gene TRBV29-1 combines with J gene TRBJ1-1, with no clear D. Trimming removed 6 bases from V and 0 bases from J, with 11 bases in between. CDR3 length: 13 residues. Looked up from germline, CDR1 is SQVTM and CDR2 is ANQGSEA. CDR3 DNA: TGCAGCGTCACCAATAACTTGAACACTGAAGCTTTCTTT. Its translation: CSVTNNLNTEAFF.

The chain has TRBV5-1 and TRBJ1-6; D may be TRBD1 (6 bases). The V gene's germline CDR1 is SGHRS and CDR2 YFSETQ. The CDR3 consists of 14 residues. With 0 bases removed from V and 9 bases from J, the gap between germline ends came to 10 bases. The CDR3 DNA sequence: TGCGCCAGCAGCTTGGACAGGGCACCTTCACCCCTCCACTTT. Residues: CASSLDRAPSPLHF.

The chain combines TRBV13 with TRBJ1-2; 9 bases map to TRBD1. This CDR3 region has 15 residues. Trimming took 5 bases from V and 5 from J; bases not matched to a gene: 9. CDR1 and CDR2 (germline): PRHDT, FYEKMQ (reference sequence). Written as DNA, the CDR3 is TGTGCCAGCAGCGTAACAGGGGGCTTCGGTTATGGCTACACCTTC. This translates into CASSVTGGFGYGYTF. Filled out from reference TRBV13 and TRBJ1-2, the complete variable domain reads AAGVIQSPRHLIKEKRETATLKCYPIPRHDTVYWYQQGPGQDPQFLISFYEKMQSDKGSIPDRFSAQQFSDYHSELNMSSLELGDSALYFCASSVTGGFGYGYTFGSGTRLTVV.

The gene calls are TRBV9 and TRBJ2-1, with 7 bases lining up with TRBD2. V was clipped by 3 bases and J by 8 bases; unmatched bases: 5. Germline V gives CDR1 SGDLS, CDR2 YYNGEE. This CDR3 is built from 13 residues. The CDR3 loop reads CASSARLAHEQFF. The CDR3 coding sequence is TGTGCCAGCAGCGCTAGACTAGCACATGAGCAGTTCTTC.

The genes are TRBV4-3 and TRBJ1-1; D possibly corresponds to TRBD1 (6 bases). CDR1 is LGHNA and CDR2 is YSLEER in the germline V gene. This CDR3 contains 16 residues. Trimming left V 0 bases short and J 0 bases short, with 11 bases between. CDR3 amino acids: CASSQDGGLVNTEAFF. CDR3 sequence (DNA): TGCGCCAGCAGCCAAGATGGGGGCTTGGTGAACACTGAAGCTTTCTTT.

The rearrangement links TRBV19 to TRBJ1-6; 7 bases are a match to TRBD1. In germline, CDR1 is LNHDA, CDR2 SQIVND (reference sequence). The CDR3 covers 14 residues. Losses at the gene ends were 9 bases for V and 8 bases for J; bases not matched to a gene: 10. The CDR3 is CASHVGQAYSPLHF. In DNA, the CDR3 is TGTGCCAGCCATGTCGGACAGGCTTATTCACCCCTCCACTTT.

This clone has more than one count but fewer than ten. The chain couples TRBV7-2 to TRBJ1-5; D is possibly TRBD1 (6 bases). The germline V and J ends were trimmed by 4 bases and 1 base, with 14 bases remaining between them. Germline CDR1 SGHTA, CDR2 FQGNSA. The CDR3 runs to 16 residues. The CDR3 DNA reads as TGTGCCAGCAGCTGGGGTGGGAGGGGGAGCAATCAGCCCCAGCATTTT. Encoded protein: CASSWGGRGSNQPQHF.

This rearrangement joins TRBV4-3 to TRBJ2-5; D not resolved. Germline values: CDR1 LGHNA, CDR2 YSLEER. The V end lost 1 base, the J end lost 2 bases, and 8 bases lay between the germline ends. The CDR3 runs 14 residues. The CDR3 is CASSQGPTQETQYF. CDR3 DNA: TGCGCCAGCAGCCAAGGTCCCACACAAGAGACCCAGTACTTC.

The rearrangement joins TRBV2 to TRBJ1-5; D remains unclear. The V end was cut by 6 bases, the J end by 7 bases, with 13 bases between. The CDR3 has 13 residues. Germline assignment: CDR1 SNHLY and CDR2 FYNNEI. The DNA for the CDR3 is TGTGCCAGCAGAGGCACTGAGAGGCAGCCCCAGCATTTT. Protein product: CASRGTERQPQHF.

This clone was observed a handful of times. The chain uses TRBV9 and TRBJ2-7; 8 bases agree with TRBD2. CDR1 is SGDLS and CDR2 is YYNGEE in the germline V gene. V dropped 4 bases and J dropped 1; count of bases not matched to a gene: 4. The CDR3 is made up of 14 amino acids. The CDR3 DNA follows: TGTGCCAGCAGCACCGGGGGGGTTTCCTACGAGCAGTACTTC. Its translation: CASSTGGVSYEQYF. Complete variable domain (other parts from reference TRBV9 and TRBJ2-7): DSGVTQTPKHLITATGQRVTLRCSPRSGDLSVYWYQQSLDQGLQFLIQYYNGEERAKGNILERFSAQQFPDLHSELNLSSLELGDSALYFCASSTGGVSYEQYFGPGTRLTVT.

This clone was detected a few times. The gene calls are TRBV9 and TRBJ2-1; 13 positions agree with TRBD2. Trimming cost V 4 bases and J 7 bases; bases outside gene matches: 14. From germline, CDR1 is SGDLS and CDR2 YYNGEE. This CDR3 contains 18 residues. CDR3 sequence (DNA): TGTGCCAGCAGCCTAGGACTAGCGGGGGTGCCCGATTTAAATGAGCAGTTCTTC. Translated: CASSLGLAGVPDLNEQFF.

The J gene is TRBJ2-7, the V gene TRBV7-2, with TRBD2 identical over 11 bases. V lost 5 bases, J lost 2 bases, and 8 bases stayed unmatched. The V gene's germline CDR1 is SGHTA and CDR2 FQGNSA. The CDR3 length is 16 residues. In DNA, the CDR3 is TGTGCCAGCAGCCAAGCTAGCGGGGGGACGGCCTACGAGCAGTACTTC. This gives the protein CASSQASGGTAYEQYF.